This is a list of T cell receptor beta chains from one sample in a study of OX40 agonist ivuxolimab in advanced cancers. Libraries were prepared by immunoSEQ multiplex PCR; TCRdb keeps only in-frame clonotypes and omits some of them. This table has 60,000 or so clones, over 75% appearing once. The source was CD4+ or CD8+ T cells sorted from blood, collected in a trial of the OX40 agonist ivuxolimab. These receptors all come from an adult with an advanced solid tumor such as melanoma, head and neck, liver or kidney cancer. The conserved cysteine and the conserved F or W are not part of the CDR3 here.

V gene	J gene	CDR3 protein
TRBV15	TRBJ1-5	ATSKRTGGDGNQPQH
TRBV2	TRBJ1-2	ASSEGLEGYT
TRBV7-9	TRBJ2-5	ASSSDRGRETQY
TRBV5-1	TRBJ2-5	ASSLEVTGPSQY
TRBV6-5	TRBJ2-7	ASSYSSGSPSYEQY
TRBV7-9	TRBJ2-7	ASSSLGPLGAYEQY
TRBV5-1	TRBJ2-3	ASSGGQGSTDTQY
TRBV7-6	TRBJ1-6	ASSLAPPGQGTTNSPLH
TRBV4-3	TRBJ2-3	ASSQDQGRRTDTQY
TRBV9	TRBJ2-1	ASTSGTGYNEQF
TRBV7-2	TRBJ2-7	ASSAGTAEQY
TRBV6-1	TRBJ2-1	ASSVLAGGQRNEQF
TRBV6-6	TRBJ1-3	ASSSTGRGNTIY
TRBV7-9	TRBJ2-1	ASSLMAGVSNEQF
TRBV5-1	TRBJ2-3	ASSLGFSGRAQDTQY
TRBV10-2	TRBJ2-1	ASSGRTGGNYNEQF
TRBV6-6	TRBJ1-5	ASRTTGNQPQH
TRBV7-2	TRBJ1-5	ASSLALYQPQH
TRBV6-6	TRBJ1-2	ASSSQINYGYT
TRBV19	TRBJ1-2	ASSIYGVSNYGYT